A selection of T cell receptor beta chains follows, all from one sample in a study of T cell responses to AZD1222 COVID-19 vaccine. Here immunoSEQ multiplex PCR was the method, and the copy in TCRdb shows in-frame clones only, minus some. In the table there are 85,000 to 90,000 clones, under 95% of which are singletons. Sequences were derived from peripheral blood, sampled on day 0 of MenACWY control vaccination. The source of these receptors is an adult in good health. CDR3s include the opening cysteine and the closing phenylalanine or tryptophan. A D gene is named only where the DNA matches it firmly. Only some rows state a clone size, as once, few, many or a class for expanded clones.

D | J | V | size | CDR3 | DNA
. | TRBJ1-1 | TRBV4-1 | . | CASSQDTGRRNTEAFF | TGCGCCAGCAGCCAAGATACAGGACGGCGGAACACTGAAGCTTTCTTT
TRBD2 | TRBJ2-2 | TRBV19 | . | CASSRAGGYTGELFF | TGTGCCAGTAGTAGAGCGGGGGGTTACACCGGGGAGCTGTTTTTT
. | TRBJ1-1 | TRBV5-1 | . | CASSLAPDNTEAFF | TGCGCCAGCAGCTTGGCCCCCGATAACACTGAAGCTTTCTTT
. | TRBJ1-1 | TRBV28 | . | CASSPHRPNTEAFF | TGTGCCAGCAGCCCTCACCGACCGAACACTGAAGCTTTCTTT
TRBD2 | TRBJ2-1 | TRBV28 | . | CASTPTSGAYNEQFF | TGTGCCAGCACCCCCACTAGCGGGGCCTACAATGAGCAGTTCTTC
. | TRBJ1-3 | TRBV19 | . | CASSTRRDGTAKTSGNTIYF | TGTGCCAGTAGTACCCGACGCGACGGGACCGCTAAGACCTCTGGAAACACCATATATTTT
. | TRBJ1-5 | TRBV18 | . | CASSPGTISDQSQHF | TGTGCCAGCTCACCCGGGACAATTTCGGATCAGTCCCAGCATTTT
TRBD2 | TRBJ2-5 | TRBV5-5 | . | CASSPGTSGGETQYF | TGTGCCAGCAGCCCCGGGACTAGCGGGGGGGAGACCCAGTACTTC
. | TRBJ2-2 | TRBV28 | . | CASRTLSWTGELFF | TGTGCCAGCAGGACCCTCTCGTGGACCGGGGAGCTGTTTTTT
. | TRBJ1-6 | TRBV20-1 | once | CSASGAGTGNSPLHF | TGCAGTGCTAGTGGGGCCGGGACGGGTAATTCACCCCTCCACTTT
. | TRBJ2-3 | TRBV21-1 | . | CASSKTWLDTQYF | TGTGCCAGCAGCAAAACTTGGTTAGATACGCAGTATTTT
. | TRBJ1-1 | TRBV29-1 | once | CSAQGYTEAFF | TGCAGCGCGCAGGGATACACTGAAGCTTTCTTT
TRBD1 | TRBJ2-5 | TRBV11-2 | . | CASSLNRGQETQYF | TGTGCCAGCAGCCTCAACAGGGGACAAGAGACCCAGTACTTC
. | TRBJ2-5 | TRBV12-3/TRBV12-4 | . | CASRGLSGTQYF | TGTGCCAGCCGGGGACTGTCTGGGACCCAGTACTTC
TRBD1 | TRBJ2-5 | TRBV18 | . | CASSPPGQGGVETQYF | TGTGCCAGCTCACCACCGGGACAGGGGGGAGTTGAGACCCAGTACTTC
. | TRBJ2-1 | TRBV24-1 | . | CATSDGFEQFF | TGTGCCACCAGTGATGGTTTTGAGCAGTTCTTC
. | TRBJ1-1 | TRBV6-5 | . | CASRLDSLWRTEAFF | TGTGCCAGCAGGTTGGACTCACTCTGGCGCACTGAAGCTTTCTTT
. | TRBJ2-2 | TRBV3-1/TRBV3-2 | . | CASSPLNTGELFF | TGTGCCAGCAGCCCGCTTAACACCGGGGAGCTGTTTTTT
. | TRBJ2-5 | TRBV29-1 | . | CSVEGVGGETQYF | TGCAGCGTTGAAGGGGTGGGGGGAGAGACCCAGTACTTC
TRBD2 | TRBJ2-2 | TRBV9 | . | CASSPDQRGGELFF | TGTGCCAGCAGCCCAGATCAGCGGGGCGGGGAGCTGTTTTTT
TRBD1 | TRBJ2-7 | TRBV19 | . | CASSTGQGEGPLQYF | TGTGCCAGTAGCACAGGACAGGGCGAGGGACCGCTACAGTACTTC
. | TRBJ2-7 | TRBV7-9 | . | CASSPSGSSYEQYF | TGTGCCAGCAGCCCGTCGGGGAGCTCCTACGAGCAGTACTTC
. | TRBJ1-6 | TRBV2 | . | CASGRLLSSYNSPLHF | TGTGCCAGCGGACGACTACTGAGCTCCTATAATTCACCCCTCCACTTT
. | TRBJ2-5 | TRBV11-1 | . | CASSHGRTTQYF | TGTGCCAGCAGCCATGGCCGGACCACCCAGTACTTC
. | TRBJ2-7 | TRBV11-2 | once | CASSAVSVNSYEQYF | TGTGCCAGCAGCGCAGTATCAGTAAACTCCTACGAGCAGTACTTC
. | TRBJ2-3 | TRBV19 | . | CASNQGTTDTQYF | TGTGCCAGTAACCAGGGGACCACAGATACGCAGTATTTT
. | TRBJ1-1 | TRBV19 | . | CASSIARRAEAFF | TGTGCCAGTAGTATAGCCAGGAGGGCTGAAGCTTTCTTT